Detailed here is one T cell receptor (beta chain). Its antigen is not yet known. No much larger clone exists at a distance of one base, and base qualities are not known. The data stem from a study of shared T cell receptors in the human thymus (dated by TCRdb to 2020 to 2023). Looking at the study overall: The study examined how self-reactive, shared T-cell receptor alpha chains are generated in the human thymus.

Ends trimmed: V by 6 bases, J by 9 bases; bases unmatched to a gene: 7. From a lookup of the germline V gene, CDR1 and CDR2 are MNHNS and SASEGT. The CDR3 holds 12 amino acids from the cysteine to the phenylalanine. Of all the DNA, just the CDR3 is kept, 36 bases in frame from base 1. Library method: the immunoSEQ multiplex PCR assay. What TCRdb holds here is the immuneACCESS table cut down to in-frame rearrangements. Part of the clones is not present; checked against another copy, under half of the missing clones reflect an unresolved V gene, and the others are unexplained. This sample holds hundreds of thousands of clones; around 87% were observed only once. The top ten constitute around 0.0099% of the sample. Another study also made use of these data, one on human thymus T cells. The second publication reports: The donors were immunologically healthy infants in Finland who had open corrective cardiac surgery for congenital heart defects. The thymus tissue came from surgical resects taken out during corrective cardiac surgery. Biased V and J gene segment usage appeared to be present in both thymic and peripheral blood repertoires. The related research found that thymic TCR repertoires overlapped highly between unrelated individuals. The study characterized TCR alpha and beta repertoires from under 10 infant thymus samples and four related peripheral blood samples. Donor ages ranged from about 7 to 244 days, and the cohort comprised more than 5 male and a couple of female infants. Thymocytes were released mechanically from tissue and stored at -70 °C as pellets of about 9-32 million cells. Genomic DNA was extracted from frozen cell pellets with a QIAsymphony instrument. TCRB and TCRAD loci were amplified from a standardized quantity of quality-controlled genomic DNA using the immunoSEQ multiplex PCR assay. The amplicons covered the V(D)J region and were long enough to include the CDR3 and to identify the V and J genes. The commercial immunoSEQ service was used to sequence amplicons on an Illumina platform. Primer bias and sequencing errors were corrected using previously described methods, and TCRAD and TCRB definitions followed the IMGT database. Repertoires were analysed with immunoSEQ Analyzer 3.0 and VDJTools, covering basic statistics, V/J segment usage, diversity estimates, rarefaction and pairwise overlap. Diversity was estimated with Chao1, ChaoE, Efron-Thisted, Shannon and inverse Simpson indices, and also on datasets down-sampled to the smallest sample. For repertoire overlap, CDR3 nucleotide sequence, V gene and J gene had to match strictly, and clustering was done by Jaccard-based multidimensional scaling. Thymus samples yielded on average roughly 810,000 unique TCRB clonotypes, compared with 80,000 to 85,000 from blood samples.

This TCR was sampled from a boy under two years old with a congenital heart defect. Donor details come from another sample of the same person, matched by shared clones. The chain couples TRBV6-1 to TRBJ1-1, with 7 central nucleotides matching TRBD1. Sequenced input: thymocytes. The bases read TGTGCCAGCAGGGACGGGACAGTAAAAGCTTTCTTT. Translation gives CASRDGTVKAFF.